Listed below are T cell receptor beta chains from one sample, sequenced in a study of response to subunit inactivated influenza vaccine. TCRdb recomputed calls from the RT-PCR reads with MiXCR, one row per CDR3 protein. Of 650,000 to 800,000 distinct CDR3 sequences in the sample, more than 11% are singletons; the top ten hold 6.5% to 8.5%. Here the sequenced sample was PBMCs from blood, taken 14 to 15 days before vaccination. These receptors were obtained from a man aged 45-65 years who received an inactivated influenza vaccine. Both conserved end residues are part of each CDR3. A D gene is named only where the DNA matches it firmly. Clone sizes are given selectively: once, few, many, or a class where the clone is expanded.

TRBJ1-2 | TRBV20-1 | . | . | TGCAGTGCTAGCAACGGTAACTATGGCTACACCTTC | CSASNGNYGYTF
TRBJ2-1 | TRBV20-1 | few | . | TGCAGTGCTAGAGATCCAGCGGGCCCCTACAATGAGCAGTTCTTC | CSARDPAGPYNEQFF
TRBJ1-6 | TRBV10-2 | few | . | TGCGCCAGCAGTGATTGGCCAGAAAATTCACCCCTCCACTTT | CASSDWPENSPLHF
TRBJ1-6 | TRBV5-1 | few | . | TGCGCCAGCACGCTTTATTCGCGCGGTAATTCACCCCTCCACTTT | CASTLYSRGNSPLHF
TRBJ1-4 | TRBV18 | few | . | TGTGCCAGCTCTCCCCAACATGGGGAAAAACTGTTTTTT | CASSPQHGEKLFF
TRBJ2-7 | TRBV6-1 | few | . | TGTGCCAGCAGTGGACGTGGGGGAACAGACGAGCAGTACTTC | CASSGRGGTDEQYF
TRBJ2-1 | TRBV4-3 | many | TRBD2 | TGCGCCAGCAGCCAAGTGGGGACTAGCGTCTACAATGAGCAGTTCTTC | CASSQVGTSVYNEQFF
TRBJ1-1 | TRBV7-9 | few | . | TGTGCCAGCAGTAAGGGTCAGACAGGCGGCACTGAAGCTTTCTTT | CASSKGQTGGTEAFF
TRBJ2-1 | TRBV9 | . | . | TGTGCCAGCAGCATCTGGGACAATGAGCAGTTCTTC | CASSIWDNEQFF
TRBJ2-3 | TRBV20-1 | . | . | TGCAGTGCTCCCATGCCAGATACGCAGTATTTT | CSAPMPDTQYF
TRBJ2-7 | TRBV6-5 | . | . | TGTGCCAGCAGTTACTACGCAGGGTCGACCTACGAGCAGTACTTC | CASSYYAGSTYEQYF
TRBJ1-2 | TRBV27 | few | . | TGTGCCAGCAGCCCCCAATCTACAGGGTACTATGGCTACACCTTC | CASSPQSTGYYGYTF
TRBJ2-1 | TRBV20-1 | many | TRBD2 | TGCAGTGGGGTGGGACTAGAACACTACAATGAGCAGTTCTTC | CSGVGLEHYNEQFF
TRBJ2-5 | TRBV5-5 | few | TRBD2 | TGTGCCAGCAGCTTGAGCGGGACGTACCAAGAGACCCAGTACTTC | CASSLSGTYQETQYF
TRBJ2-3 | TRBV10-3 | . | TRBD2 | TGTGCCATCAGTGAGCAGGGACTAAAAAACGGAGATACGCAGTATTTT | CAISEQGLKNGDTQYF
TRBJ1-1 | TRBV7-2 | few | TRBD1 | TGTGCCAGCAGCTTTCGGGACAGGGGATCGGCCACTGAAGCTTTCTTT | CASSFRDRGSATEAFF
TRBJ2-2 | TRBV4-1 | . | . | TGCGCCAGCAGCCAAGGGGGAATGGGCATGGACACCGGGGAGCTGTTTTTT | CASSQGGMGMDTGELFF
TRBJ1-2 | TRBV18 | few | TRBD1 | TGTGCCAGCTCAGTTCCCGGGACAGCGAACTATGGCTACACCTTC | CASSVPGTANYGYTF
TRBJ1-5 | TRBV12-3/TRBV12-4 | . | . | TGTGCCAGCAAACAGGTTCTGAGCAATCAGCCCCAGCATTTT | CASKQVLSNQPQHF
TRBJ2-3 | TRBV7-2 | few | . | TGTGCCAGCAGCTTAAGCGGGTGGACAGATACGCAGTATTTT | CASSLSGWTDTQYF
TRBJ1-2 | TRBV4-1 | few | . | TGCGCCAGCAGCCAAGATGCCCTTTCTCAGCTGAGGGGACTAGGTGGCTATGGCTACACCTTC | CASSQDALSQLRGLGGYGYTF
TRBJ2-5 | TRBV4-3 | once | . | TGCGCCAGCAGCCACGAAGGGAAGGATCAAGAGACCCAGTACTTC | CASSHEGKDQETQYF
TRBJ2-7 | TRBV20-1 | few | TRBD1 | TGCAGTGCCTTACAGGGGCTCTCCTACGAGCAGTACTTC | CSALQGLSYEQYF
TRBJ2-7 | TRBV20-1 | few | TRBD2 | TGCAGTGCTAGTGTGGGGCTAGCGGTCTACGAGCAGTACTTC | CSASVGLAVYEQYF
TRBJ1-6 | TRBV6-1 | many | . | TGTGCCAGCAGTGCCGGGTCCAGCTCCTATAATTCACCCCTCCACTTT | CASSAGSSSYNSPLHF
TRBJ2-3 | TRBV20-1 | few | TRBD1 | TGCAGTGCTAGCAAGGGGGCGAAGTCAGATACGCAGTATTTT | CSASKGAKSDTQYF
TRBJ2-1 | TRBV20-1 | . | TRBD2 | TGCAGTGCAGGGGGGGGACTAGCGGGAAGAGATGAGCAGTTCTTC | CSAGGGLAGRDEQFF
TRBJ1-4 | TRBV6-5 | . | . | TGTGCCAGCAGTTACCACCAGGGACCTAAAGGGGAAAAACTGTTTTTT | CASSYHQGPKGEKLFF
TRBJ1-1 | TRBV12-3/TRBV12-4 | many | TRBD1 | TGTGCCAGCAGAAAATCAGGGGGCGCGGACACTGAAGCTTTCTTT | CASRKSGGADTEAFF
TRBJ2-2 | TRBV12-3/TRBV12-4 | many | TRBD2 | TGTGCCAGCAGTCCTGGACTAGCGGGCGCCGGGGAGCTGTTTTTT | CASSPGLAGAGELFF
TRBJ2-5 | TRBV10-3 | few | . | TGTGCCATCAGTTTACAGGGCGGGGAGACCCAGTACTTC | CAISLQGGETQYF
TRBJ2-2 | TRBV20-1 | . | TRBD1 | TGCAGTGCTAGCCGGGACAGTCGGACCGGGGAGCTGTTTTTT | CSASRDSRTGELFF
TRBJ2-1 | TRBV10-3 | few | . | TGTGCCACCCAGGCGAGGGGAAGCGTGCATGAGCAGTTCTTC | CATQARGSVHEQFF
TRBJ1-5 | TRBV12-3/TRBV12-4 | . | TRBD1 | TGTGCCAGCGGGACAGGGGGTCAGCCCCAGCATTTT | CASGTGGQPQHF
TRBJ2-1 | TRBV11-2 | . | TRBD2 | TGTGCCAGCAGCTTAGAGGCGGGACTAGTTACCAATGAGCAGTTCTTC | CASSLEAGLVTNEQFF
TRBJ1-5 | TRBV7-2 | . | . | TGTGCCAGCAGCGCCGGGTCGGACAATCAGCCCCAGCATTTT | CASSAGSDNQPQHF
TRBJ2-1 | TRBV15 | . | . | TGTGCCACCAGCAGAGTCAGGGAACGGAATGGGCAGTTCTTC | CATSRVRERNGQFF
TRBJ1-1 | TRBV3-1 | . | TRBD1 | TGTGCCAGCAGCTCAAGGACAGGGAGGGAAACTGAAGCTTTCTTT | CASSSRTGRETEAFF
TRBJ2-2 | TRBV4-2 | . | . | TGTGCCAGCAGCCGTCCCCAAGATCCGGGCGCGAACACCGGGGAGCTGTTTTTT | CASSRPQDPGANTGELFF
TRBJ2-7 | TRBV10-1 | few | . | TGCGCCAGCAGTGAGTCCTACGGAAGCGAGCAGTACTTC | CASSESYGSEQYF
TRBJ2-2 | TRBV12-3/TRBV12-4 | few | TRBD1 | TGTGCCAGCAGTCAGACGACAGGGCTCGGCACCGGGGAGCTGTTTTTT | CASSQTTGLGTGELFF